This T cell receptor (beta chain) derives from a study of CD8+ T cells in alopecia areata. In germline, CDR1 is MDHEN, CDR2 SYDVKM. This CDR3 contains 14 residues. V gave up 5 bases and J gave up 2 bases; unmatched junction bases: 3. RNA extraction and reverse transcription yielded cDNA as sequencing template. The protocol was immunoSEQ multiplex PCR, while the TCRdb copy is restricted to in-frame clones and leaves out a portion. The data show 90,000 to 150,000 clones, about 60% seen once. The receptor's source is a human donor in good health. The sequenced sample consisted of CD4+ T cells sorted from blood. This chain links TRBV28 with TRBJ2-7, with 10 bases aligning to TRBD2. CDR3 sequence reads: CASSALAGAYEQYF. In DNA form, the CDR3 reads TGTGCCAGCAGTGCCCTAGCGGGGGCCTACGAGCAGTACTTC. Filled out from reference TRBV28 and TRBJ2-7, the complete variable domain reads DVKVTQSSRYLVKRTGEKVFLECVQDMDHENMFWYRQDPGLGLRLIYFSYDVKMKEKGDIPEGYSVSREKKERFSLILESASTNQTSMYLCASSALAGAYEQYFGPGTRLTVT.